Presented here are 2 T cell receptor beta chains from one specimen sequenced in a study of read filtering for tumor transcriptome and immune sequencing (dated by TCRdb to between 2020 and 2021). The sample was run on an Illumina HiSeq 4000. Starting from 400 ng RNA, TCR libraries were constructed with the Immunoverse kit using molecular barcoded adaptors that cover the alpha/delta and beta/gamma chains. TCRdb ran its own pipeline on the public reads, namely fastp trimming at Q25 and MiXCR clone calling, and kept in-frame beta chains. Each entry merges the rows of one CDR3 protein and shows their most common DNA and genes. The sample table lists 40,000 or so distinct CDR3 sequences, approximately 13% of them with a count of one. Roughly 30% of the sample is held by the ten biggest clonotypes. Sequenced: a population of CD138-negative cells sorted from bone marrow. Taken with the paper, the label for cell subset or site translates to: bone marrow mononuclear cells depleted of CD138+ plasma/myeloma cells by negative magnetic selection. The receptors were sampled from a donor at least 40 years old with multiple myeloma.

This clonotype appeared many times. This chain joins TRBV6-6 and TRBJ1-1, with D unresolved. Germline V gene sequence: CDR1 MNHNY, CDR2 SVGAGI (reference sequence). The CDR3 is 13 residues long. Deletions cut 5 bases from V and 1 base from J, with 8 bases between. CDR3 loop: CASSPQPNTEAFF. In DNA form, the CDR3 reads TGTGCCAGCAGTCCCCAACCGAACACTGAAGCTTTCTTT.

Points on this clonotype: A much larger clone differs from this one at a single base, so this may be a read error. The V gene is TRBV10-3, the J gene TRBJ2-6; D tentatively reads TRBD1 or TRBD2 (5 bases each). The germline V gene encodes CDR1 ENHRY and CDR2 SYGVKD. The CDR3 totals 12 residues. CDR3 bases: TGTGCCATCATCGACGGGGCCAACGCCCTGACTTTC. Translating gives CAIIDGANALTF.